This TCR beta chain was recorded in a study of blood T cell repertoires in COVID-19. Study-level information: Samples representing acute and convalescent COVID-19 were sourced from the United States, Italy and Spain.

Per the study methods: It was from reference gene primer amplification that nucleated cell counts were estimated. Method: immunoSEQ multiplex PCR; TCRdb's copy keeps in-frame clones and lacks some. V and J calls plus clone size are reproduced from that table; the DNA served to infer D and trimming. This table holds 35,000 to 40,000 clones, approximately 81% found once. Sequenced input: peripheral blood. The sequence came from a man at least 80 years old with active or convalescent COVID-19.

The CDR3: CASGTVGNTIYF. The DNA for the CDR3 is TGTGCCAGCGGTACGGTCGGAAACACCATATATTTT. The chain has TRBV6-5 and TRBJ1-3; no firm D call. The CDR3 is made up of 12 amino acids. The ends were cut back, 8 bases at V and 4 bases at J, with 9 bases in the middle. Looked up from germline, CDR1 is MNHEY and CDR2 is SVGAGI.